This is a list of T cell receptor beta chains from one sample in a study of T-cell reconstitution after alpha-beta-depleted transplantation in children. TCRdb itself ran the PCR reads through MiXCR, one entry per CDR3 protein. The table has 230,000 or so distinct CDR3 sequences, 12% seen once. The material was PBMCs from the stem cell graft donor, obtained from the stem cell graft. The receptors originated from a human donor who donated a stem cell graft to a child with acute lymphoblastic leukemia. CDR3s include the opening cysteine and the closing phenylalanine or tryptophan. A D gene is named only where the DNA matches it firmly. A row's size may be missing; if present it is once, few, many or a size class.

many | TRBD2 | TRBJ2-2 | TRBV7-2 | TGTGCCAGCAGCCGATCCAGCGGGAGCGCCGGGGAGCTGTTTTTT | CASSRSSGSAGELFF
many | - | TRBJ2-2 | TRBV24-1 | TGTGCCACCAGAACTTCCAGGGACACCGGGGAGCTGTTTTTT | CATRTSRDTGELFF
- | TRBD1 | TRBJ2-3 | TRBV19 | TGTGCCAGTGGGGCCTTTGACAGGGACACAGATACGCAGTATTTT | CASGAFDRDTDTQYF
many | - | TRBJ2-5 | TRBV2 | TGTGCCACCGGGTCGTGGGAGACCCAGTACTTC | CATGSWETQYF
many | - | TRBJ2-6 | TRBV27 | TGTGCCAGCAGTGCCTTGTCTCGGGTCCTGACTTTC | CASSALSRVLTF
many | TRBD1 | TRBJ2-2 | TRBV5-8 | TGTGCCAGCAGCCATACCGGGACAGGGTTCACCGGGGAGCTGTTTTTT | CASSHTGTGFTGELFF
many | - | TRBJ2-1 | TRBV12-3/TRBV12-4 | TGTGCCAGCAGCTCCACAGGGGACTATGAGCAGTTCTTC | CASSSTGDYEQFF
many | TRBD1 | TRBJ2-7 | TRBV20-1 | TGCAGTGCCAATGGACAGGGCAAGGACGAGCAGTACTTC | CSANGQGKDEQYF
many | TRBD1 | TRBJ2-7 | TRBV6-5 | TGTGCCACCGACAGGGGATCGACAAACTCCTACGAGCAGTACTTC | CATDRGSTNSYEQYF
many | - | TRBJ2-5 | TRBV20-1 | TGCAGTGCTAGAGATCCTGCGGGACTTCAAGAGACCCAGTACTTC | CSARDPAGLQETQYF
many | - | TRBJ1-5 | TRBV6-2/TRBV6-3 | TGTGCCAGCAGTTACCATCTTAGCAATCAGCCCCAGCATTTT | CASSYHLSNQPQHF
many | - | TRBJ2-1 | TRBV4-3 | TGCGCCAGCAGCCAAGACTCCTCCAATGAGCAGTTCTTC | CASSQDSSNEQFF
many | - | TRBJ2-1 | TRBV6-4 | TGTGCCAGCAGTGATGTTGGCTGGTCGTCCTACAATGAGCAGTTCTTC | CASSDVGWSSYNEQFF
many | - | TRBJ2-2 | TRBV11-2 | TGTGCCAGCAGCTTAGACGTCGGGGAGCTGTTTTTT | CASSLDVGELFF
many | - | TRBJ1-4 | TRBV4-3 | TGCGCCAGCAGCCAATTCAGAACAACTAATGAAAAACTGTTTTTT | CASSQFRTTNEKLFF
- | TRBD2 | TRBJ2-7 | TRBV7-2 | TGTGCCAGCAGCTTAGTTCCCGGTAGAAGGGGACTAGCGGGAGGGCCGGTAGAGCAGTACTTC | CASSLVPGRRGLAGGPVEQYF
- | - | TRBJ2-7 | TRBV4-3 | TGCGCCAGCAGCCAAGATCTGGGAGGTAACCGCTACGAGCAGTACTTC | CASSQDLGGNRYEQYF
- | - | TRBJ1-5 | TRBV12-3/TRBV12-4 | TGTGCCAGCAGTTTAGAAAGTCAGCCCCAGCATTTT | CASSLESQPQHF
- | TRBD1 | TRBJ2-7 | TRBV18 | TGTGCCAGCTCACCACCACTGGGACAGGGGAACTACGAGCAGTACTTC | CASSPPLGQGNYEQYF
few | TRBD2 | TRBJ2-1 | TRBV27 | TGTGCCAGCAGTTTAGGACTAGCGGGAACAAATGAGCAGTTCTTC | CASSLGLAGTNEQFF
many | TRBD2 | TRBJ2-2 | TRBV7-9 | TGTGCCAGCACTCTAGCGGGGGCAGCAAACACCGGGGAGCTGTTTTTT | CASTLAGAANTGELFF
many | - | TRBJ2-2 | TRBV5-6 | TGTGCCAGCAGCTCGAACGTCGGTCCCGCGAACACCGGGGAGCTGTTTTTT | CASSSNVGPANTGELFF
few | TRBD1 | TRBJ1-4 | TRBV7-2 | TGTGCCAGCAGCTTGGGGGACAGGGGAACTAATGAAAAACTGTTTTTT | CASSLGDRGTNEKLFF
many | TRBD1 | TRBJ1-5 | TRBV20-1 | TGCAGTGCCGCGGGACAGGGGCATCAGCCCCAGCATTTT | CSAAGQGHQPQHF
many | - | TRBJ2-5 | TRBV5-1 | TGCGCCAGCAGTAAACGGAGGGAGACCCAGTACTTC | CASSKRRETQYF
many | - | TRBJ2-3 | TRBV5-6 | TGTGCCAGCACCCAGGAAGGTGTTGGCGCCACAGATACGCAGTATTTT | CASTQEGVGATDTQYF
many | - | TRBJ2-3 | TRBV28 | TGTGCCAGCAGTTTTGTTGGCGGGTCCTATACGCAGTATTTT | CASSFVGGSYTQYF
many | - | TRBJ1-2 | TRBV7-9 | TGTGCCAGCAGCTTACTCGCGGTGCCTAACTATGGCTACACCTTC | CASSLLAVPNYGYTF
many | - | TRBJ2-5 | TRBV6-5 | TGTGCCAGCAGTACCCGCCCAGGAGAGACCCAGTACTTC | CASSTRPGETQYF
many | TRBD1 | TRBJ2-7 | TRBV7-9 | TGTGCCAGCAGCTTAGTAACAGGGGGCCGCGGCTACGAGCAGTACTTC | CASSLVTGGRGYEQYF
many | - | TRBJ2-7 | TRBV7-2 | TGTGCCAGCAGCTTAGTCGGGGATGCCTACGAGCAGTACTTC | CASSLVGDAYEQYF
many | - | TRBJ2-1 | TRBV11-2 | TGTGCCAGCAGCTTTACGGACAGCTCCCAGGTACCCTACAATGAGCAGTTCTTC | CASSFTDSSQVPYNEQFF
- | - | TRBJ2-2 | TRBV10-1 | TGCGCCACCTTTCCGGGACTCCCGAACACCGGGGAGCTGTTTTTT | CATFPGLPNTGELFF
many | TRBD2 | TRBJ2-3 | TRBV11-2 | TGTGCCAGCAGCTTAGATGGGAGGGCAGCGCAGTATTTT | CASSLDGRAAQYF
- | TRBD1 | TRBJ2-1 | TRBV28 | TGTGCCAGCAGCTCGGACAGGGGGCCCTACAATGAGCAGTTCTTC | CASSSDRGPYNEQFF
many | - | TRBJ1-5 | TRBV5-5 | TGTGCCAGCAGCTTTAAACAGGGAAATCAGCCCCAGCATTTT | CASSFKQGNQPQHF